These 22 T cell receptor beta chains share one sample of origin, sequenced in a study of patients and donors after allogeneic stem cell transplantation. TCRdb reprocessed the RT-PCR reads via MiXCR and lists one record per CDR3 protein. The sample shows 150,000 to 250,000 distinct CDR3 sequences, about 40% of them seen only once. Sequencing was carried out using blood, either unsorted or a sorted T cell fraction (not recorded which). These receptors were taken from a human donor who was either an allogeneic HSCT recipient or a stem cell or donor lymphocyte infusion donor (not recorded which). It is not recorded whose cells these are; they may come from a transplant donor.

The gene calls are TRBV4-3 and TRBJ2-7, with D perhaps TRBD2 (6 bases). CDR1 is LGHNA, CDR2 YSLEER, per germline. The CDR3 spans 14 residues. Trimming left V 4 bases short and J 2 bases short, with 12 bases between. The CDR3 coding sequence is TGCGCCAGCAGCCCCGGGGGATCCCCCTACGAGCAGTACTTC. It is translated as CASSPGGSPYEQYF.

The chain joins TRBV7-2 to TRBJ2-3; 13 bases fit TRBD2. This CDR3 is built from 16 residues. Germline trimming cut 5 bases from V and 2 bases from J; bases unmatched to any gene: 4. Germline V CDR1 and CDR2: SGHTA, FQGNSA. The CDR3 here is CASSPGLAGHTDTQYF. Here the CDR3 DNA reads TGTGCCAGCAGCCCGGGACTAGCGGGGCACACAGATACGCAGTATTTT.

The chain is built from TRBV29-1 and TRBJ1-5; D perhaps matches TRBD1 (5 bases). V was clipped by 7 bases and J by 4 bases, with 11 bases between them. The CDR3 has 12 residues. Per the germline V gene, CDR1 is SQVTM and CDR2 is ANQGSEA. In DNA, the CDR3 is TGCAGCGCCGGGACTGATAATCAGCCCCAGCATTTT. Residues: CSAGTDNQPQHF.

V is TRBV3-1 and J is TRBJ2-1; 7 bases are shared with TRBD2. Germline CDR1 and CDR2: LGHDT and YNNKEL (reference sequence). V lost 1 base, J lost 0 bases, and 3 bases stayed unmatched. The CDR3 is 16 residues long. In DNA, the CDR3 is TGTGCCAGCAGCCAAGGGAGCGGGGCCTCCTACAATGAGCAGTTCTTC. Translation gives CASSQGSGASYNEQFF.

This clonotype was detected only a few times. The CDR3 DNA reads TGCAGCGCCAACCCTAGGGGGCTCTATGGCTACACCTTC. The encoded protein is CSANPRGLYGYTF. The chain has TRBV29-1 and TRBJ1-2, with 7 bases aligning to TRBD1. The CDR3 totals 13 residues. V was pared by 7 bases and J by 4 bases, with 9 bases of the junction left unmatched. CDR1 is SQVTM, CDR2 ANQGSEA, per germline. The complete variable domain, with remaining parts taken from reference TRBV29-1 and TRBJ1-2, reads SAVISQKPSRDICQRGTSLTIQCQVDSQVTMMFWYRQQPGQSLTLIATANQGSEATYESGFVIDKFPISRPNLTFSTLTVSNMSPEDSSIYLCSANPRGLYGYTFGSGTRLTVV.

V is TRBV7-7 and J is TRBJ2-5; 8 bases map to TRBD2. The CDR3 runs 16 residues. V lost 1 base, J lost 5 bases, and 9 bases stayed unmatched. CDR1 SSHAT and CDR2 FNYEAQ come from the germline V gene (reference sequence). Here the CDR3 reads CASSLGGSGNRETQYF. The CDR3 DNA reads TGTGCCAGCAGCTTAGGGGGTAGCGGGAATCGGGAGACCCAGTACTTC.

This clonotype has just a few counts. V usage is TRBV4-3 and J usage is TRBJ1-2; weak D call: TRBD1 (5 bases). Trimming left V 5 bases short and J 5 bases short, with 24 bases between. Looked up from germline, CDR1 is LGHNA and CDR2 is YSLEER. The CDR3 has 17 residues. CDR3 in DNA: TGCGCCAGCAGCGAAAGTTCCAGGGCTAATCCCTTTTATGGCTACACCTTC. Translation: CASSESSRANPFYGYTF.

The chain uses TRBV9 and TRBJ2-7, with D possibly matching TRBD2 (5 bases). Germline V CDR1 and CDR2: SGDLS, YYNGEE. V gave up 0 bases and J gave up 3 bases, with 16 bases separating them. The CDR3 is made up of 16 amino acids. The CDR3 nucleotides read TGTGCCAGCAGCGTAGATGTTTTGGGGAGTTTCTACGAGCAGTACTTC. This codes for CASSVDVLGSFYEQYF.

This clonotype turned up a few times. For the CDR3, the DNA is TGTGCCAGCATCTCGACCGTCGGGGCCCAGCATTTT. Its protein product is CASISTVGAQHF. J is TRBJ1-5 and V is TRBV12-3 or TRBV12-4; the D is unclear. The CDR3 length is 12 residues. With 7 bases removed from V and 11 bases from J, the gap between germline ends came to 15 bases.

This clonotype was seen more than once but under ten times. J is TRBJ2-1 and V is TRBV4-2; D is unresolved. V was trimmed by 0 bases and J by 6 bases, leaving 9 bases between them. In germline, CDR1 is LGHNA, CDR2 YNFKEQ. This CDR3 contains 14 residues. The CDR3 sequence is CASSQELGSNEQFF. The CDR3 DNA reads as TGTGCCAGCAGCCAAGAATTGGGTTCCAATGAGCAGTTCTTC.

V is TRBV12-3 or TRBV12-4 and J is TRBJ2-3, with a tentative D call TRBD2 (5 bases). The CDR3 extends over 12 amino acids. Trimming removed 8 bases at V and 2 bases at J, with 8 bases between. The CDR3 reads CASLADTDTQYF. The DNA of the CDR3 is TGTGCCAGCCTAGCAGACACAGATACGCAGTATTTT.

This clonotype was detected only a few times. The chain links TRBV25-1 to TRBJ2-6; D might be TRBD1 (5 bases). Germline lookup yields CDR1 MGHDK and CDR2 SYGVNS. V was cut by 8 bases and J by 2 bases, with 16 bases left in between. This CDR3 has 16 amino acids. CDR3 residues: CASAPQGAAGANVLTF. The CDR3 DNA is TGTGCCAGCGCTCCACAAGGGGCGGCTGGGGCCAACGTCCTGACTTTC.

The table lists this clonotype with a few counts. The gene calls are TRBV12-3 or TRBV12-4 and TRBJ1-5; D ambiguous. The CDR3 sequence is 13 residues long. Deletions cut 4 bases from V and 3 bases from J, with 7 bases between. This CDR3 reads CASSSDINQPQHF. In nucleotides, the CDR3 is TGTGCCAGCAGTTCGGATATCAATCAGCCCCAGCATTTT.

This rearrangement joins TRBV29-1 to TRBJ1-1; 7 bases are shared with TRBD1. Per germline, CDR1 SQVTM and CDR2 ANQGSEA. Losses at the gene ends were 7 bases for V and 0 bases for J; bases not matched to a gene: 11. The CDR3 loop spans 15 amino acids. DNA for the CDR3: TGCAGCGGAGGGGGCATCGGAGCGGTGAACACTGAAGCTTTCTTT. It translates to CSGGGIGAVNTEAFF.

This chain joins TRBV27 and TRBJ2-7, with 10 bases matching TRBD1. Trimming took 4 bases from V and 2 from J; bases not matched to a gene: 14. The length of the CDR3 is 18 residues. Germline V gives CDR1 MNHEY, CDR2 SMNVEV (reference sequence). The CDR3 is CASSSILTGTGVPYEQYF. DNA of the CDR3: TGTGCCAGCAGTTCCATACTTACCGGGACAGGGGTCCCCTACGAGCAGTACTTC.

The CDR3 sequence: CAIADGVNTGELFF. The CDR3 nucleotides are TGTGCCATCGCGGATGGGGTAAACACCGGGGAGCTGTTTTTT. The chain joins TRBV10-3 to TRBJ2-2; no reliable D call. V was cut by 8 bases and J by 2 bases, with 12 bases left in between. The CDR3 loop spans 14 amino acids. Per the germline V gene, CDR1 is ENHRY and CDR2 is SYGVKD.

This clonotype was detected ten times or more. The gene calls are TRBV28 and TRBJ1-5; D is perhaps TRBD1 (5 bases). V lost 7 bases, J lost 6 bases, and 10 bases lay in between. Germline loops: CDR1 MDHEN, CDR2 SYDVKM. The CDR3 covers 12 residues. The CDR3 sequence: CASTDSGQPQHF. In nucleotides, the CDR3 is TGTGCCAGCACTGACAGTGGTCAGCCCCAGCATTTT.

The V gene is TRBV7-3, the J gene TRBJ1-1; TRBD1 agrees at 8 bases. This CDR3 comprises 17 residues. Germline V gene sequence: CDR1 SGHTA, CDR2 FQGTGA. The trim removed 7 bases at V and 1 base at J, leaving 14 bases unmatched. The DNA for the CDR3 is TGTGCCAGCAAGCACAGGGTTTGGACAGGGAGGAACACTGAAGCTTTCTTT. Encoded protein: CASKHRVWTGRNTEAFF. The full variable domain, in which reference TRBV7-3 and TRBJ1-1 provide the parts outside the CDR3, is GAGVSQTPSNKVTEKGKYVELRCDPISGHTALYWYRQSLGQGPEFLIYFQGTGAADDSGLPNDRFFAVRPEGSVSTLKIQRTERGDSAVYLCASKHRVWTGRNTEAFFGQGTRLTVV.

The genes are TRBV30 and TRBJ1-1; D is perhaps TRBD1 (5 bases). Germline-derived CDR1 and CDR2 are GTSNPN and SVGIG (reference sequence). The CDR3 has 12 residues. V lost 4 bases and J lost 4, with 10 bases in between. In nucleotides, the CDR3 is TGTGCCTGGAATGGGGGGGGCACTGAAGCTTTCTTT. Translating it yields CAWNGGGTEAFF.

The chain has TRBV27 and TRBJ2-7; 7 positions match TRBD2. The J segment lost 1 base and the V segment lost 5 bases, leaving 2 bases of the junction unmatched. Germline values: CDR1 MNHEY, CDR2 SMNVEV (reference sequence). This CDR3 has 13 amino acids. CDR3 bases: TGTGCCAGCAGTCAAGCGGGATCCTACGAGCAGTACTTC. It is translated as CASSQAGSYEQYF.

In its sample, this clonotype was seen a few times. The V gene is TRBV27, the J gene TRBJ2-1; D may be TRBD2 (6 bases). Germline CDR1 and CDR2: MNHEY and SMNVEV (reference sequence). V was shortened by 7 bases and J by 2 bases, with 9 bases between the two germline ends. This CDR3 comprises 13 residues. CDR3 sequence (DNA): TGTGCCAGCACGGGGGTCACCTACAATGAGCAGTTCTTC. Amino acids: CASTGVTYNEQFF.

CDR3 nucleotides: TGCGCCAGCAGCCAAGATCGGCTAGCGGGAGTTGATACGCAGTATTTT. It specifies CASSQDRLAGVDTQYF. This chain joins TRBV4-3 and TRBJ2-3; 10 positions match TRBD2. J lost 6 bases, V lost 0 bases, and 6 bases had no gene match. Germline loops: CDR1 LGHNA, CDR2 YSLEER. The length of the CDR3 is 16 residues.